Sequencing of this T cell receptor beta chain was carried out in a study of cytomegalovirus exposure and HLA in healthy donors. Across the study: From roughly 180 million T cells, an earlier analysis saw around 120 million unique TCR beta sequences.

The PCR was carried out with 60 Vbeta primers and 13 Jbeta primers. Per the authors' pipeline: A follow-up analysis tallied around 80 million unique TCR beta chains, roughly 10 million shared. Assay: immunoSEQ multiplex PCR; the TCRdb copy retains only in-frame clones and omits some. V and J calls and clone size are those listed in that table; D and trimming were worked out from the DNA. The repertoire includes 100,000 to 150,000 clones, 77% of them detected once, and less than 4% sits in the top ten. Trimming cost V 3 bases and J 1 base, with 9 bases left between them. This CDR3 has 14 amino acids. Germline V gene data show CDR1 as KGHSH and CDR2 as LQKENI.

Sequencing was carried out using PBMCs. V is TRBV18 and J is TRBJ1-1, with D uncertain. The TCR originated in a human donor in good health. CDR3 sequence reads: CASSPVEGNTEAFF. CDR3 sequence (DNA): TGTGCCAGCTCACCGGTTGAGGGGAACACTGAAGCTTTCTTT.